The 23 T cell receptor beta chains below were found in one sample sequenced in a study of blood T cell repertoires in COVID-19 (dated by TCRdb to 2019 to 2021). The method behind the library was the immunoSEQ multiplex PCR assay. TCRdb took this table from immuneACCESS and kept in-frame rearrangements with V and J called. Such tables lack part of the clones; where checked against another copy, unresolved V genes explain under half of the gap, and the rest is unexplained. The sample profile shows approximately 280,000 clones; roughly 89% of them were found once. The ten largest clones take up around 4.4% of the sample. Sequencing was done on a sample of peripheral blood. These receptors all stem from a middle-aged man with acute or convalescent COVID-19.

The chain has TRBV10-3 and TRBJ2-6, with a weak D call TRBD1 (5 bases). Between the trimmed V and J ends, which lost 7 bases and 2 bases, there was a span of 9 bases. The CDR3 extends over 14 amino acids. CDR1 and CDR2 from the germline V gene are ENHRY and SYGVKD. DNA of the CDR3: TGTGCCATCACTGCAGGGACTGGGGCCAACGTCCTGACTTTC. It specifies CAITAGTGANVLTF.

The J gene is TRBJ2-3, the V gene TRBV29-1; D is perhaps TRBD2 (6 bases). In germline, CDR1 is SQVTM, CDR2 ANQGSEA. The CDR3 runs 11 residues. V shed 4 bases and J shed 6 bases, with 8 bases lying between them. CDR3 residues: CSVGAGDTQYF. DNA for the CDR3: TGCAGCGTTGGGGCGGGGGATACGCAGTATTTT.

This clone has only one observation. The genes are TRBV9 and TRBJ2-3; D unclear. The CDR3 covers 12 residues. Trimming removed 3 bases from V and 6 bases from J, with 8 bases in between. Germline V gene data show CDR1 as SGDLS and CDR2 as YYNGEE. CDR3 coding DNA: TGTGCCAGCAGCGGCGACTGGGATACGCAGTATTTT. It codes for CASSGDWDTQYF. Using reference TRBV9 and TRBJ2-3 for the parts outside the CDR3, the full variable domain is DSGVTQTPKHLITATGQRVTLRCSPRSGDLSVYWYQQSLDQGLQFLIQYYNGEERAKGNILERFSAQQFPDLHSELNLSSLELGDSALYFCASSGDWDTQYFGPGTRLTVL.

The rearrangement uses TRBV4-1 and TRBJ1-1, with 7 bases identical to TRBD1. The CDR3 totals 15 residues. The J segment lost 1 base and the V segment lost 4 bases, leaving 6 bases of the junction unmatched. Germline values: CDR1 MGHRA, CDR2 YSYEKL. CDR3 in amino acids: CASSRGGDRNTEAFF. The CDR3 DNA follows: TGCGCCAGCAGCCGAGGAGGGGACAGGAACACTGAAGCTTTCTTT.

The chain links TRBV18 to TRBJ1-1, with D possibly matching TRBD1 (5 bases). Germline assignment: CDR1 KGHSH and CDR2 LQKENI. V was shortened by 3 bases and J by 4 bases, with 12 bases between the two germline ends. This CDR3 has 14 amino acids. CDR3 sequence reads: CASSPRRQGTEAFF. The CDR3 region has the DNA TGTGCCAGCTCACCCAGACGGCAGGGCACTGAAGCTTTCTTT. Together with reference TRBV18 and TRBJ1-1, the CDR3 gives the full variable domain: NAGVMQNPRHLVRRRGQEARLRCSPMKGHSHVYWYRQLPEEGLKFMVYLQKENIIDESGMPKERFSAEFPKEGPSILRIQQVVRGDSAAYFCASSPRRQGTEAFFGQGTRLTVV.

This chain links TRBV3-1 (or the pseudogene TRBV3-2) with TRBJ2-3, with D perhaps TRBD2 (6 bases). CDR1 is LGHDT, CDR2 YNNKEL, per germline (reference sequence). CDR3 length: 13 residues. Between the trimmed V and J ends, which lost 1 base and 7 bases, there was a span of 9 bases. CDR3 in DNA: TGTGCCAGCAGCCAAGGTGCGGGGAATACGCAGTATTTT. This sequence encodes CASSQGAGNTQYF.

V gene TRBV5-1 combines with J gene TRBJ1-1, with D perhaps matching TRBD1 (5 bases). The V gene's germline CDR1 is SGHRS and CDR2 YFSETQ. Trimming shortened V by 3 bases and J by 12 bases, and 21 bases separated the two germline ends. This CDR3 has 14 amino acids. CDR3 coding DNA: TGCGCCAGCAGCTCCCAAGCTAATTTGGGGCGGACTTTCTTT. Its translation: CASSSQANLGRTFF.

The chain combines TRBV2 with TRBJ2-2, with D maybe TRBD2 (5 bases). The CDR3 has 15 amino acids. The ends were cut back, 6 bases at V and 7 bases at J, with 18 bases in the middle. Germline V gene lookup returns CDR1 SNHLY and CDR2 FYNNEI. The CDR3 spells CASSYDLLVVGELFF. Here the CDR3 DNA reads TGTGCCAGCAGCTACGATCTACTAGTTGTCGGGGAGCTGTTTTTT.

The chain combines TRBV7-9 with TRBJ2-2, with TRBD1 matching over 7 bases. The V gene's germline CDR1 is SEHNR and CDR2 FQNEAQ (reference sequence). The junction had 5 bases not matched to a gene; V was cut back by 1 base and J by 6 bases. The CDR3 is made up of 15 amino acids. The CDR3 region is CASSLGGTEAGELFF. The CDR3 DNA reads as TGTGCCAGCAGCTTAGGGGGGACAGAAGCCGGGGAGCTGTTTTTT.

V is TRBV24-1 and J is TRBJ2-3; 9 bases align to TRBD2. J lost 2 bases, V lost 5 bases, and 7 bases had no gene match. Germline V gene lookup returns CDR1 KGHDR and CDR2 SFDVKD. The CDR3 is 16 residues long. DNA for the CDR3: TGTGCCACCAGTGCTCCCAGCGGGGGGTACACAGATACGCAGTATTTT. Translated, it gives CATSAPSGGYTDTQYF.

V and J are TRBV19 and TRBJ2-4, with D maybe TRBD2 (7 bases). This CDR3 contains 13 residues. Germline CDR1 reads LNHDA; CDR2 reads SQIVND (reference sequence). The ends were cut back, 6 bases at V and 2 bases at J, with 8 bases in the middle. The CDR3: CASRGGPKNIQYF. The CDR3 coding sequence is TGTGCCAGTAGGGGGGGGCCCAAAAACATTCAGTACTTC.

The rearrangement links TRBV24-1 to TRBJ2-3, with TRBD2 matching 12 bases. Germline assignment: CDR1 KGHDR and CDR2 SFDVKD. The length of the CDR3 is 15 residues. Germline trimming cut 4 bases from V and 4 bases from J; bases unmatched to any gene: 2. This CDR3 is CATSDTSGGSDTQYF. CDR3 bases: TGTGCCACCAGTGACACTAGCGGGGGGTCAGATACGCAGTATTTT.

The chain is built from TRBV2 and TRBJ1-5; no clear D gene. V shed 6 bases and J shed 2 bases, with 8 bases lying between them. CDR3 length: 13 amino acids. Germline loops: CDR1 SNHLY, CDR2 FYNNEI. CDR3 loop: CASRSEGNQPQHF. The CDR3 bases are TGTGCCAGCAGGAGTGAGGGCAATCAGCCCCAGCATTTT.

CDR3 sequence (DNA): TGTGCCAGCAGCTACGGACTGAAGCACTATGGCTACACCTTC. This codes for CASSYGLKHYGYTF. V is TRBV11-2 and J is TRBJ1-2; D remains ambiguous. CDR3 length equals 14 residues. V lost 4 bases and J lost 3, with 12 bases in between. Germline V lookup: CDR1 SGHAT, CDR2 FQNNGV.

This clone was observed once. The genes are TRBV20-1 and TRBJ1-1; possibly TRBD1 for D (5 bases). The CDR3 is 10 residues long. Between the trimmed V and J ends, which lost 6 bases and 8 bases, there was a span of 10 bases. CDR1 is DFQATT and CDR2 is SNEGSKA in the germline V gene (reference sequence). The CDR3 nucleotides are TGCAGTGCCGCGACAGAAGAAGCTTTCTTT. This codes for CSAATEEAFF.

CDR3 in amino acids: CASSDQGQLGELFF. In DNA, the CDR3 is TGTGCCAGCAGCGATCAGGGGCAGTTGGGGGAGCTGTTTTTT. J is TRBJ2-2 and V is TRBV5-4; D may be TRBD1 (6 bases). CDR1 and CDR2 from the germline V gene are SGHNT and YYREEE (reference sequence). There are 14 residues in the CDR3. Trimming removed 4 bases from V and 8 bases from J, with 15 bases in between.

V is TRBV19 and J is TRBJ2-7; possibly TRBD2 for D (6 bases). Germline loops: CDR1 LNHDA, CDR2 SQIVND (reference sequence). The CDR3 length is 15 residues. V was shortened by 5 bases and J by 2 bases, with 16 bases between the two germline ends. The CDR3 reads CASSALEEGTYEQYF. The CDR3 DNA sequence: TGTGCCAGTAGTGCGTTAGAGGAGGGAACCTACGAGCAGTACTTC.

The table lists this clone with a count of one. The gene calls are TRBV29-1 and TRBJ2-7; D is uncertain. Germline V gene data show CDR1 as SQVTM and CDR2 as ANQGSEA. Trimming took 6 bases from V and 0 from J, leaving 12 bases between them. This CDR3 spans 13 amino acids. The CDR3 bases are TGCAGCGTCCTAAGCGCGAGCTCCTACGAGCAGTACTTC. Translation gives CSVLSASSYEQYF.

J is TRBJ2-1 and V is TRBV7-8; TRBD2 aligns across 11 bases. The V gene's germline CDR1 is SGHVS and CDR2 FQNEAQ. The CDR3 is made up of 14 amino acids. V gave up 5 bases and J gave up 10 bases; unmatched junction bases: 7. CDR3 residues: CASSRPSGGSEQFF. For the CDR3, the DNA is TGTGCCAGCAGCCGACCTAGCGGGGGGTCGGAGCAGTTCTTC.

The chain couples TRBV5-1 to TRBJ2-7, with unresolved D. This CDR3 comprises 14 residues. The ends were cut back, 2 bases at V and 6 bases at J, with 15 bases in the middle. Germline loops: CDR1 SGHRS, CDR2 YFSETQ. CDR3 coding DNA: TGCGCCAGCAGCTTCCGCGAGCTACGTAGCGAGCAGTACTTC. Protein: CASSFRELRSEQYF.

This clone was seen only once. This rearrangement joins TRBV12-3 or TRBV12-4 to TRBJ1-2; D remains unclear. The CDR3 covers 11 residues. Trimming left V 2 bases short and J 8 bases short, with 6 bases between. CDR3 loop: CASSLSSGYTF. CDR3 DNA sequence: TGTGCCAGCAGTTTATCGAGCGGCTACACCTTC.

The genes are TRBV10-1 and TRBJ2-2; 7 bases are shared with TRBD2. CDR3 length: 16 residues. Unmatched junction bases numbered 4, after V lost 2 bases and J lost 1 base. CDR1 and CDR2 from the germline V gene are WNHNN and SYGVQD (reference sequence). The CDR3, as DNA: TGCGCCAGCAGTGAGACGCCTAGCGGGAACACCGGGGAGCTGTTTTTT. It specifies CASSETPSGNTGELFF.

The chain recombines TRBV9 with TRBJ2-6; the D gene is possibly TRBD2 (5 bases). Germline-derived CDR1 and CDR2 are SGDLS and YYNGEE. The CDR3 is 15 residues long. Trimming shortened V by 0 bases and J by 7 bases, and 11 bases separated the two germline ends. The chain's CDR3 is CASSVVGSGANVLTF. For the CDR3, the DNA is TGTGCCAGCAGCGTAGTAGGGAGCGGAGCCAACGTCCTGACTTTC.